The next 10 T cell receptor beta chains were all read from a single sample in a study of shared clonotypes between healthy human individuals. The data were produced by immunoSEQ multiplex PCR, yet TCRdb's version contains in-frame clones alone and is incomplete. The table records some 360,000 clones, 73% of them present only once. What was sequenced was memory CD4+ T cells sorted from blood. Subset reported: CD45RA-negative fraction. The receptors were gathered from a man under 40 in good health.

The V gene is TRBV5-1, the J gene TRBJ2-2, with D maybe TRBD2 (5 bases). The CDR3 length is 14 residues. With 0 bases removed from V and 7 bases from J, the gap between germline ends came to 10 bases. The germline V gene has CDR1 SGHRS and CDR2 YFSETQ. This CDR3 reads CASSLGSSHGELFF. In DNA form, the CDR3 reads TGCGCCAGCAGCTTGGGGTCTAGCCACGGGGAGCTGTTTTTT.

The chain carries TRBV11-2 and TRBJ2-5; 8 bases are shared with TRBD2. Germline-derived CDR1 and CDR2 are SGHAT and FQNNGV. CDR3 length equals 15 residues. With V trimmed by 5 bases and J by 5 bases, 10 bases remained unmatched. CDR3 in amino acids: CASSGARGAAETQYF. The CDR3 DNA reads TGTGCCAGCAGCGGGGCGCGGGGGGCGGCGGAGACCCAGTACTTC. Full variable domain (rest looked up from reference TRBV11-2 and TRBJ2-5): EAGVAQSPRYKIIEKRQSVAFWCNPISGHATLYWYQQILGQGPKLLIQFQNNGVVDDSQLPKDRFSAERLKGVDSTLKIQPAKLEDSAVYLCASSGARGAAETQYFGPGTRLLVL.

CDR3 region: CASSETSRGGYTF. The CDR3 DNA is TGTGCCAGCAGTGAAACCTCGAGGGGTGGCTACACCTTC. The chain joins TRBV25-1 to TRBJ1-2, with a tentative D call TRBD1 (5 bases). The CDR3 spans 13 residues. The germline V gene encodes CDR1 MGHDK and CDR2 SYGVNS. The V and J ends lost 2 bases and 7 bases respectively, with 11 bases between them.

The chain uses TRBV19 and TRBJ2-1; D is unresolved. There are 16 residues in the CDR3. V dropped 6 bases and J dropped 2 bases, with 17 bases sitting between them. The germline V gene has CDR1 LNHDA and CDR2 SQIVND (reference sequence). CDR3 nucleotides: TGTGCCAGTAGCCTGACCCTAGTCATTGCCTACAATGAGCAGTTCTTC. Its translation is CASSLTLVIAYNEQFF.

This clone was recorded once. This chain connects TRBV28 to TRBJ2-7; D unresolved. The V and J ends lost 7 bases and 4 bases respectively, with 17 bases between them. Germline V gives CDR1 MDHEN, CDR2 SYDVKM. The CDR3 is 14 residues long. The CDR3 DNA reads TGTGCCAGCACTCCTGCCCCCCGGGTGTACGAGCAGTACTTC. The encoded protein is CASTPAPRVYEQYF.

This rearrangement joins TRBV5-6 to TRBJ2-7; 9 positions agree with TRBD2. Germline values: CDR1 SGHDT, CDR2 YYEEEE. With 4 bases clipped from V and 3 bases from J, the junction kept 8 bases outside the gene matches. The CDR3 sequence is 15 residues long. CDR3: CASSTLSGGGYEQYF. The CDR3 DNA sequence: TGTGCCAGCAGCACCCTTAGCGGGGGAGGCTACGAGCAGTACTTC.

The chain joins TRBV15 to TRBJ1-5; 7 bases are a match to TRBD1. The CDR3 runs to 15 residues. Germline values: CDR1 LNHNV, CDR2 YYDKDF (reference sequence). After removal of 4 bases from V and 5 bases from J, the junction contained 8 bases not matched to a gene. CDR3 region: CATSNRGLKHQPQHF. For the CDR3, the DNA is TGTGCCACCAGCAACAGGGGATTAAAGCATCAGCCCCAGCATTTT.

This chain links TRBV6-1 with TRBJ2-3, with TRBD2 matching 10 bases. The ends lost 10 bases at V and 4 bases at J; junction bases unmatched: 11. Germline CDR1 and CDR2: MNHNS and SASEGT. The CDR3 length is 15 residues. This CDR3 is CATKRIAGGPDTQYF. DNA of the CDR3: TGTGCCACCAAACGGATAGCGGGGGGTCCAGATACGCAGTATTTT.

The chain couples TRBV18 to TRBJ2-2; the D gene is possibly TRBD1 (6 bases). V was cut by 0 bases and J by 8 bases, with 13 bases left in between. The CDR3 extends over 15 amino acids. Looked up from germline, CDR1 is KGHSH and CDR2 is LQKENI. CDR3 region: CASSPPAQGRGELFF. CDR3 in DNA: TGTGCCAGCTCACCACCGGCACAGGGACGGGGGGAGCTGTTTTTT. The full variable domain, rest sourced from reference TRBV18 and TRBJ2-2, is NAGVMQNPRHLVRRRGQEARLRCSPMKGHSHVYWYRQLPEEGLKFMVYLQKENIIDESGMPKERFSAEFPKEGPSILRIQQVVRGDSAAYFCASSPPAQGRGELFFGEGSRLTVL.

The rearrangement links TRBV14 to TRBJ2-7; no firm D call. The CDR3 length is 15 residues. Germline assignment: CDR1 SGHDN and CDR2 FVKESK. V was shortened by 0 bases and J by 3 bases, with 12 bases between the two germline ends. The CDR3 nucleotides are TGTGCCAGCAGCCAAGAGGACCTGAGAGGCTACGAGCAGTACTTC. Protein sequence: CASSQEDLRGYEQYF.